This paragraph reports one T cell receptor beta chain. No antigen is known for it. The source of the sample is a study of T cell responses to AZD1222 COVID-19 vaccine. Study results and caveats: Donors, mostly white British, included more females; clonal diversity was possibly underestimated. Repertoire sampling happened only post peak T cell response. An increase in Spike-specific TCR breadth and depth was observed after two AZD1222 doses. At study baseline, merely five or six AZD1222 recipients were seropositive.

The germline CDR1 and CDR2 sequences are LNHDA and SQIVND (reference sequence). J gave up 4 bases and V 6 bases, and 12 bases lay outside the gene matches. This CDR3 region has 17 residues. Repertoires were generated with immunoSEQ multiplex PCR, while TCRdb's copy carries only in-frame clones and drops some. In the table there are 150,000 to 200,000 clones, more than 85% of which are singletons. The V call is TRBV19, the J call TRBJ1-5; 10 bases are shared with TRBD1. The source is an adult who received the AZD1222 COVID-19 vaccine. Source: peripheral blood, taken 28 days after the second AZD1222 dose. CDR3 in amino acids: CASRTLIGTGDNQPQHF. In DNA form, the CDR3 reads TGTGCCAGTAGGACGTTAATCGGGACAGGGGATAATCAGCCCCAGCATTTT. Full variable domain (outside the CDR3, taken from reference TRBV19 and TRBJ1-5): DGGITQSPKYLFRKEGQNVTLSCEQNLNHDAMYWYRQDPGQGLRLIYYSQIVNDFQKGDIAEGYSVSREKKESFPLTVTSAQKNPTAFYLCASRTLIGTGDNQPQHFGDGTRLSIL.